This record covers a single T cell receptor beta chain. The germline gives CDR1 SGHRS, CDR2 YFSETQ. The CDR3 is 16 residues long. Trimming removed 4 bases at V and 6 bases at J, with 23 bases between. This sample is drawn from a study of blood T cell repertoires in COVID-19. Study-level information: From T cells, B-cell-depleted T cells, or PBMCs came the material, which was cDNA or gDNA.

The authors' processing: Nucleated cell number was recorded as an estimate derived from reference gene primer amplification. Clones were sequenced by immunoSEQ multiplex PCR, and TCRdb holds only the in-frame ones, with some missing. The DNA was the basis for D and trimming; V, J and clone size are from that table. The sample lists 35,000 to 45,000 clones, around four fifths occurring once. The gene calls are TRBV5-1 and TRBJ2-7; possible D gene TRBD1, 5 bases. Sequencing was done on a sample of peripheral blood. The TCR sequence derives from a man aged 45-60 years with active COVID-19. The CDR3 protein is CASSPTQGRGPVEQYF. In DNA form, the CDR3 reads TGCGCCAGCAGCCCCACTCAAGGTAGGGGTCCAGTCGAGCAGTACTTC.